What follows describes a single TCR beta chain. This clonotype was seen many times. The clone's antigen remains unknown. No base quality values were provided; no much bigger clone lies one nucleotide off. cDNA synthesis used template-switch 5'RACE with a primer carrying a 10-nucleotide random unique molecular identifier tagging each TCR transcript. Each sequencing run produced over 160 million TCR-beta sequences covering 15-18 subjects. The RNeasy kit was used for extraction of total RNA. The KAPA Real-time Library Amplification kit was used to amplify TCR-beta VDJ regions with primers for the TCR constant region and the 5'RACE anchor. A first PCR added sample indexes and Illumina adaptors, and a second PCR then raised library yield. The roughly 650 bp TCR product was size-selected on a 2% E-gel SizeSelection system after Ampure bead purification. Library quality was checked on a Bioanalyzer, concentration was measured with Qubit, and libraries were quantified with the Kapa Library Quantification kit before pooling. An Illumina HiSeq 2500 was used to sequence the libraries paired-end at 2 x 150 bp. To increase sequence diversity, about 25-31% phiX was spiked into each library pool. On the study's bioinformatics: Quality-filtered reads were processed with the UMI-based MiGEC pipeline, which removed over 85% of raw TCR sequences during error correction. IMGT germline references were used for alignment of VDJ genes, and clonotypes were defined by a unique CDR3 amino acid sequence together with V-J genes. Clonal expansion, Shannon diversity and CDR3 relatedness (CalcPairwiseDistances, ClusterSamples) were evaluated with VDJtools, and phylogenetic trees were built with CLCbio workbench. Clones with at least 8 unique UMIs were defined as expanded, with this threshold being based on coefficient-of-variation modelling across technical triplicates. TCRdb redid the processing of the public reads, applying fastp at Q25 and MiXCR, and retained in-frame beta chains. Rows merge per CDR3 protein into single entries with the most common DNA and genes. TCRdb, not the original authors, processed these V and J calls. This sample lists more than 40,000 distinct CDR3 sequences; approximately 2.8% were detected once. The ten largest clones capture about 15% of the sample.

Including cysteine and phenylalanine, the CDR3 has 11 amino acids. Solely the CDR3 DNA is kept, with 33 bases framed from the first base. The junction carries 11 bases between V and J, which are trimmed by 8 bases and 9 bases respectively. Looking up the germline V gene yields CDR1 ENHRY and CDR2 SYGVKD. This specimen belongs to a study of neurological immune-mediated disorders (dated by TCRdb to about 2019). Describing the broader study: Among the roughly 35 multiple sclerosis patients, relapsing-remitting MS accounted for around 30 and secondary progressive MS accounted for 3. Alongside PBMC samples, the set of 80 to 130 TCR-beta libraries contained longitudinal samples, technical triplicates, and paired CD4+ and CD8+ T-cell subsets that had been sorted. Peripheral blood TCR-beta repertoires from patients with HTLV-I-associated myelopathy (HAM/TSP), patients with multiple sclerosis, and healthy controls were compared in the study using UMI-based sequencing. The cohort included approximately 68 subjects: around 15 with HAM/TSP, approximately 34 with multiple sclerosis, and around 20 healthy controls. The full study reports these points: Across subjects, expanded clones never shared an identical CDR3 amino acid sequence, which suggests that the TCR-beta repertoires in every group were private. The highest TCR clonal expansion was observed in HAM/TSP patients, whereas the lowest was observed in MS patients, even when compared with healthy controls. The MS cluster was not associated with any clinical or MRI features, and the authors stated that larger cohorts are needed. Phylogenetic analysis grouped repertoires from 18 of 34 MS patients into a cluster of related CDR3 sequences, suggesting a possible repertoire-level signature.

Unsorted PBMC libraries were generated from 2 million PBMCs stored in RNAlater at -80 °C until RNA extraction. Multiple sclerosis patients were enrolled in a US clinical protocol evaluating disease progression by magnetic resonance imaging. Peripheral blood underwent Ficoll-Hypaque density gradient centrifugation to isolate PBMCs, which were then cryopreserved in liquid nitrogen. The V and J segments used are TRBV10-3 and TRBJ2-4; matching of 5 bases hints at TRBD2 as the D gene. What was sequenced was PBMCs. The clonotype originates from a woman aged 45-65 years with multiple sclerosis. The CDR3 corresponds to CAIRASGIQYF. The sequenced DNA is TGTGCCATCCGGGCGAGCGGCATTCAGTACTTC.